The following is a TCR beta chain sequence with its context. Its antigen is undetermined. The CDR3 runs 16 residues. Germline loops: CDR1 SEHNR, CDR2 FQNEAQ (reference sequence). Trimming cost V 1 base and J 1 base, with 14 bases left between them. The data were obtained in a study of post-analysis software for immune sequencing data. Study-wide findings and caveats: Strong co-clustering by F measure was evident for samples that had been prepared in the same batch. Relative to controls, patients had about 5 TRBV segments at higher frequency, with TRBV5-6, TRBV5-1 and TRBV20-1 among these. When compared against controls, multiple sclerosis patients showed significantly lower normalized Chao1 diversity.

Unique molecular identifiers tagged the TCR beta cDNA libraries. T cells numbering about 0.85 to 10 million yielded cDNA molecules that totaled about 500,000. TCRdb passed the PCR reads through MiXCR, listing each CDR3 protein once. Altogether 350,000 to 500,000 distinct CDR3 sequences are present, 39% being singletons, with the ten largest covering 6.5% to 8%. The J gene is TRBJ2-7, the V gene TRBV7-9; no definite D call. The sequence was obtained from a girl aged 2 to 10 with multiple sclerosis. The sequenced sample was blood. CDR3 nucleotide sequence: TGTGCCAGCAGCTTAGTACTACCCCCAGGATCCTACGAGCAGTACTTC. As protein: CASSLVLPPGSYEQYF.